This is a list of T cell receptor beta chains from one sample in a study of cytomegalovirus exposure and HLA in healthy donors. Assay: immunoSEQ multiplex PCR; the TCRdb copy retains only in-frame clones and omits some. Found here are 200,000 to 300,000 clones, 81% of them singletons; the top ten hold about 7.5%. The material sequenced was PBMCs. These receptors came from a woman aged 55-69 years in good health and CMV-seropositive. CDR3s include the opening cysteine and the closing phenylalanine or tryptophan. The D gene is left open where the match is weak.

j_call,d_call,v_call,cdr3_aa
TRBJ1-1,.,TRBV29-1,CSVANSNTEAFF
TRBJ2-1,TRBD2,TRBV4-1,CASSTGTSFFEQFF
TRBJ2-3,TRBD2,TRBV7-3,CASSLSGGSSDTQYF
TRBJ2-3,.,TRBV9,CASSIGPGVGTDTQYF
TRBJ1-1,.,TRBV13,CASSLGRGGEAFF
TRBJ2-1,TRBD2,TRBV6-6,CASSYSTNLGREEFF
TRBJ2-7,.,TRBV9,CASSVGQGWYEQYF
TRBJ1-2,.,TRBV19,CATSGVGYTF
TRBJ1-4,.,TRBV9,CASSVAAGIGEKLFF
TRBJ2-1,TRBD2,TRBV29-1,CSVAAGTSVNEQFF
TRBJ2-5,.,TRBV9,CASSVFGKETQYF
TRBJ2-3,TRBD2,TRBV27,CASSLRFAGGPTDTQYF
TRBJ1-4,.,TRBV19,CATLETVSKKRVNEKLFF
TRBJ2-3,.,TRBV4-2,CASSQDRSTDTQYF
TRBJ2-7,.,TRBV11-2,CASSLEGRGIYEQYF
TRBJ1-2,.,TRBV5-6,CASSSWGDRRYGYTF